This T cell receptor beta chain originates from a study of cytomegalovirus exposure and HLA in healthy donors. V was trimmed by 5 bases and J by 0 bases, leaving 22 bases between them. The germline gives CDR1 KGHSH, CDR2 LQKENI. The CDR3 totals 19 residues. 60 Vbeta and 13 Jbeta primers were used in PCR. Profiling relied on immunoSEQ multiplex PCR, and the TCRdb table lists in-frame clones only, not all of them. Of 310,000 or so clones listed, about 90% are singletons. Whole-study findings and limits: Later analysis demonstrated an association between a missense DCLRE1C variant and TCR beta V- and J-gene trimming. TCR beta chains associated with HLA were, in a later analysis, more clonally expanded than equally common others. According to an earlier analysis, most TCR beta V segments yielded productive rearrangements about 87% or about 30% of the time.

About this clone: What it recognizes is unknown.

The rearrangement links TRBV18 to TRBJ1-4; weak D call: TRBD1 (6 bases). The TCR originated in a woman aged 18-30 years in good health and CMV-seronegative. The sequenced sample was PBMCs. The CDR3: CASSTSSGTPTATNEKLFF. The CDR3, as DNA: TGTGCCAGCTCAACATCTTCCGGGACACCGACTGCAACTAATGAAAAACTGTTTTTT.